Listed below are T cell receptor beta chains from one sample, sequenced in a study of cytomegalovirus exposure and HLA in healthy donors. Using immunoSEQ multiplex PCR, the repertoire was profiled, and TCRdb retains in-frame clones only, with some absent. The sample has 150,000 to 200,000 clones. The specimen sequenced was PBMCs. The receptor set was obtained from a woman aged 60-75 years in good health and CMV-seronegative. Each CDR3 is given with its conserved first and last residue. The D gene is left open where the match is weak.

TRBJ2-7 | TRBV11-2 | TRBD1 | TGTGCCAGCAGCATACCCGGGACAGGGCGCGAGCAGTACTTC | CASSIPGTGREQYF
TRBJ1-5 | TRBV6-1 | TRBD1 | TGTGCCAGCAGTGAAGCGCCCTGGGCGGACAGGCGAAGGAATCAGCCCCAGCATTTT | CASSEAPWADRRRNQPQHF
TRBJ1-3 | TRBV19 | TRBD1 | TGTGCCAGTAGTCCGACAGGGAATTCTGGAAACACCATATATTTT | CASSPTGNSGNTIYF
TRBJ2-5 | TRBV29-1 | . | TGCAGCGTTGACAGGGGTGTGGAGACCCAGTACTTC | CSVDRGVETQYF
TRBJ2-1 | TRBV2 | TRBD2 | TGTGCCAGCAATCGGGTAGCGGGGGACAATGAGCAGTTCTTC | CASNRVAGDNEQFF
TRBJ1-2 | TRBV7-2 | TRBD1 | TGTGCCAGCAGCCAATCCGGACAGGGGTACGGCTACACCTTC | CASSQSGQGYGYTF
TRBJ2-5 | TRBV6-6 | . | TGTGCCAGCAGTTACACCTCACAGGGTGCCTCTGGTTACTTC | CASSYTSQGASGYF
TRBJ2-7 | TRBV6-1 | . | TGTGCCAGCAGTGAAGTGACGGGAGTAGGGCCCGAGCAGTACTTC | CASSEVTGVGPEQYF
TRBJ2-1 | TRBV6-6 | TRBD1 | TGTGCCAGCAGTTACTCGTGGGACAGGGACCACAATGAGCAGTTCTTC | CASSYSWDRDHNEQFF
TRBJ1-4 | TRBV5-6 | . | TGTGCCAGCAGCTTGGTCCAGGGGAGTGAAAAACTGTTTTTT | CASSLVQGSEKLFF
TRBJ1-1 | TRBV14 | . | TGTGCCAGCAGTCTAAAGGGAGGGACTGAAGCTTTCTTT | CASSLKGGTEAFF
TRBJ2-1 | TRBV6-1 | TRBD2 | TGTGCCAGCAGTGAACCAAAGACGGGACTAGCGGAGGCGGTTTACGAGAATGAGCAGTTCTTC | CASSEPKTGLAEAVYENEQFF
TRBJ2-5 | TRBV5-4 | . | TGTGCCAGCAGCTCCCCAAGGGGAGGTGAGACCCAGTACTTC | CASSSPRGGETQYF
TRBJ2-5 | TRBV10-3 | TRBD2 | TGTGCCATCAGTGTGGGACTAGCCGGCCAAGAGACCCAGTACTTC | CAISVGLAGQETQYF
TRBJ1-1 | TRBV6-1 | TRBD1 | TGTGCCAGCAGTCACGGACAGGGGAACACTGAAGCTTTCTTT | CASSHGQGNTEAFF
TRBJ2-4 | TRBV15 | TRBD2 | TGTGCCACCAGCACGATGGGGGGGGTTGAAAACATTCAGTACTTC | CATSTMGGVENIQYF
TRBJ1-1 | TRBV6-5 | . | TGTGCCAGCACCTTGACGGGGGGACTGAACACTGAAGCTTTCTTT | CASTLTGGLNTEAFF
TRBJ2-1 | TRBV27 | TRBD2 | TGTGCCAGCAGTTTAAGAGGGCGGGAGGGAAGAAATGAGCAGTTCTTC | CASSLRGREGRNEQFF
TRBJ1-5 | TRBV6-5 | TRBD1 | TGTGCCAGCAGTTATACGGGACAGAGCAATCAGCCCCAGCATTTT | CASSYTGQSNQPQHF
TRBJ2-7 | TRBV5-1 | . | TGCGCCAGCAGCTTTGGAGGCGTCTCCTACGAGCAGTACTTC | CASSFGGVSYEQYF
TRBJ1-4 | TRBV6-5 | . | TGTGCCAGCAGTTACTCGACCAGGGCTTTCAATGAAAAACTGTTTTTT | CASSYSTRAFNEKLFF
TRBJ1-2 | TRBV9 | . | TGTGCCAGCAGCGTAAAGGGGGACACATCTAACTATGGCTACACCTTC | CASSVKGDTSNYGYTF
TRBJ1-4 | TRBV4-3 | . | TGCGCCAGCAGCCAAAACCCCAATCGGGGGGCGGGTGAAAAACTGTTTTTT | CASSQNPNRGAGEKLFF
TRBJ2-6 | TRBV19 | . | TGTGCCAGTAGTATAGGGATGGGCAGCCTCTCTGGGGCCAACGTCCTGACTTTC | CASSIGMGSLSGANVLTF
TRBJ1-1 | TRBV6-1 | . | TGTGCCAGCAGTGTTGAGTGGTACACTGAAGCTTTCTTT | CASSVEWYTEAFF
TRBJ2-1 | TRBV6-1 | TRBD2 | TGTGCCAGCAGTGAAGGGCGGGGGGCCCACAATGAGCAGTTCTTC | CASSEGRGAHNEQFF
TRBJ2-7 | TRBV7-9 | . | TGTGCCAGCAGCTTAGCGGGTAGCGTCGAGCAGTACTTC | CASSLAGSVEQYF
TRBJ2-7 | TRBV2 | . | TGTGCCAGCAGTGTTGGCACCTACGAGCAGTACTTC | CASSVGTYEQYF
TRBJ2-7 | TRBV15 | . | TGTGCCACCAGCAGAGAACAGCGGCAGTACTACGAGCAGTACTTC | CATSREQRQYYEQYF
TRBJ2-5 | TRBV4-2 | . | TGTGCCAGCAGCCAAACCCAGATAAAAGAGACCCAGTACTTC | CASSQTQIKETQYF
TRBJ2-7 | TRBV5-4 | TRBD1 | TGTGCCAGCAGCCCGGACAGGGGCCACGAGCAGTACTTC | CASSPDRGHEQYF
TRBJ2-5 | TRBV12-5 | TRBD1 | TGTGCTAGTGGTCGGACAGGGCAAGAGACCCAGTACTTC | CASGRTGQETQYF
TRBJ2-5 | TRBV7-2 | TRBD2 | TGTGCCAGCAGCCTCGGGGCGGCTAGCGGGGAAGAGACCCAGTACTTC | CASSLGAASGEETQYF
TRBJ2-1 | TRBV5-4 | TRBD2 | TGTGCCAGCAGCTTGTCCACTAGCGGGAGGGAGTTCTTC | CASSLSTSGREFF
TRBJ1-1 | TRBV6-5 | . | TGTGCCAGCAGTGCACAGAGGGACACTGAAGCTTTCTTT | CASSAQRDTEAFF
TRBJ1-3 | TRBV5-1 | . | TGCGCCAGCAGCTTGGGCGCAGGTGGAAACACCATATATTTT | CASSLGAGGNTIYF
TRBJ1-3 | TRBV29-1 | . | TGCAGCGTTGCACCTAACTCTGGAAACACCATATATTTT | CSVAPNSGNTIYF
TRBJ2-7 | TRBV25-1 | . | TGTGCCAGCAGTGAAGAATATGGACAGACCTACGAGCAGTACTTC | CASSEEYGQTYEQYF
TRBJ2-1 | TRBV9 | TRBD2 | TGTGCCAGCAGCCAAGTCGGGGGGGGACTTTACAATGAGCAGTTCTTC | CASSQVGGGLYNEQFF
TRBJ1-1 | TRBV9 | . | TGTGCCAGCAGCGTAGAACAGAGGGACACTGAAGCTTTCTTT | CASSVEQRDTEAFF
TRBJ2-1 | TRBV7-9 | . | TGTGCCAGCAGCTTAGCCTCCCCCAGGGTCGATGAGCAGTTCTTC | CASSLASPRVDEQFF
TRBJ2-2 | TRBV5-1 | TRBD2 | TGCGCCAGCAGCTGGACTAGCGGGGGTTCAACCGGGGAGCTGTTTTTT | CASSWTSGGSTGELFF
TRBJ1-1 | TRBV29-1 | . | TGCAGCGTCCCTCGGGGCACTGAAGCTTTCTTT | CSVPRGTEAFF
TRBJ2-7 | TRBV7-2 | TRBD1 | TGTGCCAGCAGCTTGGGGCAGGGGGCGGGGGAGCAGTACTTC | CASSLGQGAGEQYF
TRBJ1-2 | TRBV6-5 | . | TGTGCCAGCAGGGTGGAGGGATACTATGGCTACACCTTC | CASRVEGYYGYTF
TRBJ2-1 | TRBV10-3 | . | TGTGCCATCAGTGCTAGGGAGAAGGTATACCATGAGCAGTTCTTC | CAISAREKVYHEQFF
TRBJ2-5 | TRBV4-3 | TRBD1 | TGCGCCAGCAGCCGAGACGACAGGGGCGAGACCCAGTACTTC | CASSRDDRGETQYF
TRBJ1-5 | TRBV6-6 | TRBD1 | TGTGCCAGCAGTTACTCGCAGGGGGCAGGTCAGCCCCAGCATTTT | CASSYSQGAGQPQHF
TRBJ2-7 | TRBV18 | TRBD1 | TGTGCCAGCTCGCCCGGGACAGGGGTACAGTACGAGCAGTACTTC | CASSPGTGVQYEQYF
TRBJ2-7 | TRBV2 | . | TGTGCCAGCAGTGACAGGGAGGACTACGAGCAGTACTTC | CASSDREDYEQYF
TRBJ1-2 | TRBV5-1 | TRBD1 | TGCGCCAGCAGCAAACAGGGGGGCAACTATGGCTACACCTTC | CASSKQGGNYGYTF
TRBJ2-1 | TRBV4-2 | TRBD2 | TGTGCCAGCAGCCAACCTAGCGGGGAGGATGAGCGGTTCTTC | CASSQPSGEDERFF
TRBJ1-1 | TRBV4-1 | . | TGCGCCAGCAGCCAGGCACGTGGACAGAGTAACACTGAAGCTTTCTTT | CASSQARGQSNTEAFF
TRBJ2-2 | TRBV5-8 | TRBD1 | TGTGCCAGCAGCGAGACCGGGACAGGGTACACCGGGGAGCTGTTTTTT | CASSETGTGYTGELFF
TRBJ1-2 | TRBV6-5 | TRBD1 | TGTGCCAGCAGTTACTCGTCGGGGACAGGGTATGGCTACACCTTC | CASSYSSGTGYGYTF
TRBJ2-2 | TRBV27 | . | TGTGCCAGCAGTCTCCCCTCGGGCAGGGCCACCGGGGAGCTGTTTTTT | CASSLPSGRATGELFF
TRBJ1-1 | TRBV5-1 | . | TGCGCCAGCAGCTTTAAGCTGGGGGAGGCCACTGAAGCTTTCTTT | CASSFKLGEATEAFF
TRBJ1-4 | TRBV7-2 | TRBD1 | TGTGCCAGCAGCCCTCGGACAGGGGCACTGTTTTTT | CASSPRTGALFF
TRBJ2-3 | TRBV6-4 | TRBD2 | TGTGCCAGCAGTGACTCCCTAGCGGGAAGAGATACGCAGTATTTT | CASSDSLAGRDTQYF
TRBJ2-7 | TRBV5-1 | . | TGCGCCAGCAGCTTGGTGTGGGCCCTGGGGTTAGCGGACGAGCAGTACTTC | CASSLVWALGLADEQYF